Below, 14 T cell receptor beta chains from the same sample are listed, as sequenced in a study of breast tumors, draining lymph nodes, adjacent tissues. Breast cancer patients provided tissue from their axillary draining lymph nodes. Using its own MiXCR run on the multiplex PCR reads, TCRdb lists one record per CDR3 protein. The repertoire has 150,000 to 200,000 distinct CDR3 sequences, roughly a third of them found once; the top ten carry about 3.8%. Sequenced input: axillary lymph node tissue. The receptor source for this set is a female donor with breast cancer. Some clones in this sample may be carry-over from other donors' samples.

A word on this clonotype: The limits of the CDR3 on the DNA are not certain, so only TCRdb's listed CDR3 is given. The chain carries TRBV5-1 and TRBJ1-4; the table's TRBD1 call for D was not verified on the DNA. The germline V gene has CDR1 SGHRS and CDR2 YFSETQ. The CDR3 is made up of 19 amino acids, end residues included. The CDR3: CASSLWSNQPQHFGDKLFF.

This clonotype was seen repeatedly, ten times or more. This chain links TRBV15 with TRBJ2-4; perhaps TRBD1 as D (6 bases). V was cut by 5 bases and J by 1 base, with 12 bases left in between. This CDR3 is 15 amino acids long. Germline CDR1 and CDR2: LNHNV and YYDKDF (reference sequence). The DNA for the CDR3 is TGTGCCACCAGCGATCCGCAGGGGGCCAAAAACATTCAGTACTTC. This gives the protein CATSDPQGAKNIQYF.

In regard to this clonotype: Here the CDR3 omits its conserved ending phenylalanine or tryptophan, so a read error is the likely source. The DNA is left out, because the CDR3 cannot be placed on it with certainty; the CDR3 is given as TCRdb lists it. This sequence joins TRBV20-1 and TRBJ2-5; TRBD1 is taken as the D call from the table, unchecked against the DNA. Germline V gene lookup returns CDR1 DFQATT and CDR2 SNEGSKA (reference sequence). The CDR3 adds up to 8 amino acids, both ends counted. CDR3 in amino acids: CSANQDRL.

This chain connects TRBV5-7 to TRBJ1-5; D is possibly TRBD1 (6 bases). TRBV5-7 falls under the ORF class, with uncertain function. Trimming pared 3 bases from V and 5 bases from J, leaving 21 bases between. The CDR3 has 17 residues. CDR3 nucleotides: TGTGCCAGCAGCTGGGGACACCCTTCGAAAAGCGATCAGCCCCAGCATTTT. It is translated as CASSWGHPSKSDQPQHF.

This clonotype was observed a few times. Since a much larger clone is just one base distant, this may be a read error. The V and J genes are TRBV20-1 and TRBJ2-7, with D possibly TRBD2 on 7 matching bases. Trimming shortened V by 5 bases and J by 9 bases, and 29 bases separated the two germline ends. CDR1 and CDR2 (germline): DFQATT, SNEGSKA (reference sequence). The CDR3 is 16 amino acids. CDR3 sequence (DNA): TGCAGTGCTTCAACCCAAGGGGCTAGCGCGGGGGCGGGGCAGTACTTC. Protein: CSASTQGASAGAGQYF.

A note on this clonotype: A much more abundant neighbour one base away suggests this may be a read error. The chain links TRBV29-1 to TRBJ1-2, with D uncertain. Germline CDR1 is SQVTM and CDR2 is ANQGSEA. The CDR3 consists of 12 residues. The CDR3 region has the DNA TGCAGCGTTGAAGCAAGCCAGGCGGGCTACGCCTTC. As protein: CSVEASQAGYAF.

V gene TRBV30 combines with J gene TRBJ1-1; D unresolved. Per the germline V gene, CDR1 is GTSNPN and CDR2 is SVGIG (reference sequence). CDR3 length equals 14 residues. Between the trimmed V and J ends, which lost 3 bases and 6 bases, there was a span of 17 bases. The CDR3 loop reads CAWSPGSRVAEAFF. CDR3 DNA sequence: TGTGCCTGGAGCCCCGGGAGCCGCGTCGCTGAAGCTTTCTTT.

In its sample, this clonotype was seen many times. The V and J genes are TRBV29-1 and TRBJ1-4; D not certain. The CDR3 covers 12 residues. Germline V gene data show CDR1 as SQVTM and CDR2 as ANQGSEA. V lost 4 bases, J lost 8 bases, and 11 bases lay in between. DNA of the CDR3: TGCAGCGTTGGAACAGCGAGAGAAAAACTGTTTTTT. Translating it yields CSVGTAREKLFF.

Regarding this clonotype: One junction end disagrees with the germline gene, perhaps due to a read error. The chain has TRBV30 and TRBJ2-1; no clear D. Germline CDR1 reads GTSNPN; CDR2 reads SVGIG (reference sequence). The CDR3 loop spans 14 amino acids. CDR3 coding DNA: TGTGCCTGGAGTGTAGCGAGCTCCTGCAATGAGCAGTTCTTC. Translated, it gives CAWSVASSCNEQFF.

This clonotype has a single count. The chain recombines TRBV20-1 with TRBJ2-7, with D maybe TRBD1 (6 bases). This CDR3 is 15 amino acids long. Deletions cut 7 bases from V and 4 bases from J, with 23 bases between. Germline CDR1 reads DFQATT; CDR2 reads SNEGSKA (reference sequence). The CDR3 DNA is TGCAGTGTAGGGCTGGGGGCCCTAAGCTCATACGAGCAGTACTTC. The encoded protein is CSVGLGALSSYEQYF.

This clonotype appeared many times. The V and J genes are TRBV6-1 and TRBJ1-5; 7 bases agree with TRBD1. The CDR3 loop spans 15 amino acids. The junction had 12 bases not matched to a gene; V was cut back by 7 bases and J by 6 bases. Germline V gene sequence: CDR1 MNHNS, CDR2 SASEGT. In DNA, the CDR3 is TGTGCCAGCAAACCCAAGACAGGGACGATTCAGCCCCAGCATTTT. This gives the protein CASKPKTGTIQPQHF.

As concerns this clonotype: This may stem from a read error, because a much larger clone lies one nucleotide away. The V and J genes are TRBV6-2 or TRBV6-3 and TRBJ1-4; 7 bases agree with TRBD1. The CDR3 spans 15 residues. CDR1 MNHEY and CDR2 SVGEGT come from the germline V gene. The CDR3 reads CASRPRQGHEERLFF. In DNA, the CDR3 is TGTGCCAGCCGCCCCCGACAGGGCCACGAAGAAAGACTGTTTTTT.

There are a few counts of this clonotype. This clone may be a read error of a much larger clone one base away. The chain couples TRBV20-1 to TRBJ2-1, with D unclear. Germline lookup yields CDR1 DFQATT and CDR2 SNEGSKA (reference sequence). This CDR3 is 14 amino acids long. The CDR3 loop reads CSARGPIPYTEQFF. In nucleotides, the CDR3 is TGCAGTGCTAGAGGTCCGATTCCCTACACTGAGCAGTTCTTC.

This clonotype was seen at least ten times. The junction and the germline gene differ at one end; a read error may be behind it. The chain carries TRBV7-2 and TRBJ2-1; no firm D call. This CDR3 has 11 residues. CDR1 and CDR2 from the germline V gene are SGHTA and FQGNSA. The DNA of the CDR3 is TGTGCCAGCAGCTCCCACAATGAGCAGTTCTTC. Amino acids: CASSSHNEQFF.